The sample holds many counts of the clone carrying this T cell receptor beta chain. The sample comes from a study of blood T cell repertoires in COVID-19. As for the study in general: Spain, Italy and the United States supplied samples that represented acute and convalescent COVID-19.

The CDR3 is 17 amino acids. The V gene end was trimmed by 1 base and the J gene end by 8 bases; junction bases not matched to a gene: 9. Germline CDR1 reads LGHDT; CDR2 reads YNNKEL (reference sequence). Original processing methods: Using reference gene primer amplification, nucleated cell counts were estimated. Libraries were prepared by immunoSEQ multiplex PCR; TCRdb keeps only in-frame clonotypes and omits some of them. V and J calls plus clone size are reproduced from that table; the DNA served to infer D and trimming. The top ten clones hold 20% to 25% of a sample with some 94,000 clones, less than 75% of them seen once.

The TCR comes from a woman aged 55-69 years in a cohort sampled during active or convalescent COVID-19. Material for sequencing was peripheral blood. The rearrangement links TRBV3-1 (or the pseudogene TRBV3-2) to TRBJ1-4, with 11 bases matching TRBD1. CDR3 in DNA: TGTGCCAGCAGCCAAGGGACAGGGGGCAGGAATGGCGAAAAACTGTTTTTT. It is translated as CASSQGTGGRNGEKLFF.